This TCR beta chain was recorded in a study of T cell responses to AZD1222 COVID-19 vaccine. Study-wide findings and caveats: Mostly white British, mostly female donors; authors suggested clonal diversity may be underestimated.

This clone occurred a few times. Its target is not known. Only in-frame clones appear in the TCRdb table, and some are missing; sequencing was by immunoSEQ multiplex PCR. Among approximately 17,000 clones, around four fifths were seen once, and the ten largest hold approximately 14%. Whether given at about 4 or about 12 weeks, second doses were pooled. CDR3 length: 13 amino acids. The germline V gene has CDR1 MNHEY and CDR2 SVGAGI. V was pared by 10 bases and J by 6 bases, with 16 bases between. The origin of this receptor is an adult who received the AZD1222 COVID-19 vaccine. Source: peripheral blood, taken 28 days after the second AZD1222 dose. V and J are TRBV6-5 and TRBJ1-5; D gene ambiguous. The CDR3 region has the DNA TGTGCCACCGCGTTATGGGCGGGTCAGCCCCAGCATTTT. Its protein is CATALWAGQPQHF.